These T cell receptor beta chains were read from a single sample in a study of T cell responses to AZD1222 COVID-19 vaccine. Only in-frame clones appear in the TCRdb table, and some are missing; sequencing was by immunoSEQ multiplex PCR. Among approximately 140,000 clones listed, approximately 92% were seen once. Sequencing was performed on peripheral blood, taken 28 days after the second AZD1222 dose. All receptors come from an adult who received the AZD1222 COVID-19 vaccine. Both conserved end residues are part of each CDR3. D genes are given only for firm matches. Clone size, where shown, is once, few, many, or a class for clones that have expanded.

J gene	V gene	D gene	clone size	CDR3 DNA	CDR3 protein
TRBJ2-5	TRBV18	-	-	TGTGCCAGCTCACCATCCAGGGAAGAGACCCAGTACTTC	CASSPSREETQYF
TRBJ2-1	TRBV4-3	-	-	TGCGCCAGCAGCCTCAACAGGGGAGGTGAGCAGTTCTTC	CASSLNRGGEQFF
TRBJ2-7	TRBV6-5	TRBD2	-	TGTGCCAGCAGTCCGCTAGCGGGAGGTCTCGAGCAGTACTTC	CASSPLAGGLEQYF
TRBJ1-2	TRBV28	TRBD1	-	TGTGCCAGCAGTTCTACGACAGGGATCCACTATGGCTACACCTTC	CASSSTTGIHYGYTF
TRBJ2-5	TRBV9	TRBD2	-	TGTGCCAGCACCGCCCTGGCGGGGGGGCCAGGGACCCAGTACTTC	CASTALAGGPGTQYF
TRBJ1-4	TRBV5-1	TRBD1	-	TGCGCCAGCAGCTTTGGGACAGCGGAGAATGAAAAACTGTTTTTT	CASSFGTAENEKLFF
TRBJ1-1	TRBV3-1/TRBV3-2	TRBD1	-	TGTGCCAGCAGCCTTCGACAGGGGCCCGAAGCAGCTTTCTTT	CASSLRQGPEAAFF
TRBJ2-1	TRBV14	-	-	TGTGCCAGCAGCCAGCTCTCCCAGTTCAATGAGCAGTTCTTC	CASSQLSQFNEQFF
TRBJ2-7	TRBV5-1	-	-	TGCGCCAGCAGCTTGGCCCCCAGTCACGAGCAGTACTTC	CASSLAPSHEQYF
TRBJ1-1	TRBV7-9	TRBD1	-	TGTGCCAGCAGGACAGGGGGCGGGAACACTGAAGCTTTCTTT	CASRTGGGNTEAFF
TRBJ1-5	TRBV19	-	few	TGTGCCAGTAGTCCCCAATTTGAGCGGTCCCAGCATTTT	CASSPQFERSQHF
TRBJ1-2	TRBV4-2	TRBD1	-	TGTGCCAGCAGCCCAGAAACAGGGGCCAACTATGGCTACACCTTC	CASSPETGANYGYTF
TRBJ2-1	TRBV20-1	-	once	TGCAGTGCTAGTGTATTATACGGAGAGAGCTCCTACAATGAGCAGTTCTTC	CSASVLYGESSYNEQFF
TRBJ2-7	TRBV3-1/TRBV3-2	TRBD1	-	TGTGCCAGCAGCCCAGGACAGGGGTCCTACGAGCAGTACTTC	CASSPGQGSYEQYF
TRBJ2-7	TRBV5-1	-	-	TGCGCCAGCAGCCCTGCGGGCAAATACGAGCAGTACTTC	CASSPAGKYEQYF
TRBJ1-1	TRBV30	-	-	TGTGCCTGGGGACGTGGGGCTAACACTGAAGCTTTCTTT	CAWGRGANTEAFF
TRBJ1-3	TRBV7-2	TRBD1	once	TGTGCCAGCAGCCCTGACAGGGTGCCTGGAAACACCATATATTTT	CASSPDRVPGNTIYF
TRBJ2-2	TRBV10-3	TRBD2	-	TGTGCCATCAGTGATAAGCAGGGAGGGCCCGGGGAGCTGTTTTTT	CAISDKQGGPGELFF
TRBJ1-3	TRBV27	TRBD1	-	TGTGCCAGCAGTTTAGACAGGGGCTCTGGAAACACCATATATTTT	CASSLDRGSGNTIYF
TRBJ2-7	TRBV13	TRBD1	-	TGTGCCAGCAGCTTAGTTGGACAGGGCCACGAGCAGTACTTC	CASSLVGQGHEQYF
TRBJ1-4	TRBV10-3	-	-	TGTGCCAGTCACAGTAATGCTAATGAAAAACTGTTTTTT	CASHSNANEKLFF
TRBJ2-7	TRBV7-9	-	-	TGTGCCAGCAGTCGGAGCAAGCCAAACGAGCAGTACTTC	CASSRSKPNEQYF
TRBJ2-7	TRBV5-6	-	-	TGTGCCAGCAGCTTGGGCAGGGCGAGCTCCTACGAGCAGTACTTC	CASSLGRASSYEQYF
TRBJ1-1	TRBV2	-	-	TGTGCCAGCAGTGAACGTGCCGGGTCCACTGAAGCTTTCTTT	CASSERAGSTEAFF
TRBJ2-7	TRBV13	TRBD2	-	TGTGCCAGCAGCTTAAGAGGCGGGGGGCCCTACGAGCAGTACTTC	CASSLRGGGPYEQYF
TRBJ1-5	TRBV27	TRBD1	few	TGTGCCAGCAGTTCCCGGGACAGGACGAATGAGCCCCAGCATTTT	CASSSRDRTNEPQHF
TRBJ2-5	TRBV10-3	-	-	TGTGCCATCAGTGACTTGGGGCAAGAGACCCAGTACTTC	CAISDLGQETQYF
TRBJ2-4	TRBV6-5	-	-	TGTGCCAGCAGTACCTACGGCGGAGCCAAAAACATTCAGTACTTC	CASSTYGGAKNIQYF
TRBJ1-4	TRBV28	-	-	TGTGCCAGCAGAGGGGCAGGGGTTTTGAAACTGTTTTTT	CASRGAGVLKLFF
TRBJ2-1	TRBV2	-	once	TGTGCCAGCAGGGAGAATGATGAGCAGTTCTTC	CASRENDEQFF
TRBJ1-1	TRBV7-3	-	-	TGTGCCAGCAGCCCGAGGCGGGTTGTGCAGGGGAAGAACACTGAAGCTTTCTTT	CASSPRRVVQGKNTEAFF
TRBJ2-1	TRBV5-4	-	-	TGTGCCAGCAGCTTGGATTCTAGCGGCAGGTTAGGGGGCCCGTTCTTC	CASSLDSSGRLGGPFF
TRBJ2-6	TRBV3-1/TRBV3-2	-	-	TGTGCCAGCAGCCAAGATTTGGGGTCATGGGCCAACGTCCTGACTTTC	CASSQDLGSWANVLTF